The present entry profiles one T cell receptor (beta chain) with its context. Its antigen is not known. These data originate in a study of CD8 T cells in ankylosing spondylitis. Study conclusions and caveats: Seemingly characteristic of ankylosing spondylitis blood was a TCR beta motif consisting of about 8 highly homologous variants.

Quantitative 5'-RACE was performed with molecular barcodes, and it yielded the TCR beta libraries. TCRdb ran MiXCR on the 5' RACE reads and lists one entry per CDR3 protein. The sample holds 150,000 to 250,000 distinct CDR3 sequences, around 13% seen once. The CDR3 loop spans 16 amino acids. Per the germline V gene, CDR1 is LGHNT and CDR2 is FRNRAP. Trimming removed 4 bases from V and 5 bases from J; junction bases left unmatched: 12. The V gene is TRBV12-5, the J gene TRBJ2-7, with 9 bases aligning to TRBD1. This clonotype originated in a male donor with ankylosing spondylitis or in good health (not recorded which). The sequencing sample was made of blood, either unsorted or a sorted T cell fraction (not recorded which). CDR3 region: CASGSPGGQGHHEQYF. The CDR3 DNA reads TGTGCTAGTGGTTCGCCAGGAGGACAGGGGCACCACGAGCAGTACTTC.